The clone carrying this TCR beta chain was observed once. This record comes from a study of blood T cell repertoires in COVID-19. The overall study: T cells, B-cell-depleted T cells, or PBMCs provided the cDNA or gDNA that served as material.

Authors' analysis steps: From reference gene primer amplification, estimates of nucleated cell counts were derived. The data were produced by immunoSEQ multiplex PCR, yet TCRdb's version contains in-frame clones alone and is incomplete. V and J calls plus clone size are reproduced from that table; the DNA served to infer D and trimming. The table has approximately 390,000 clones, roughly 86% seen once. In germline, CDR1 is LNHDA, CDR2 SQIVND (reference sequence). This CDR3 contains 13 residues. The V gene lost 4 bases and the J gene lost 2 bases, with 8 bases spanning the gap. The source is a middle-aged woman with acute COVID-19. Specimen: PBMCs or T cells enriched from blood (not recorded which). The V call is TRBV19, the J call TRBJ1-2, with a tentative D call TRBD1 (5 bases). CDR3 residues: CASSTGLNYGYTF. The CDR3 DNA reads TGTGCCAGTAGTACAGGGCTAAACTATGGCTACACCTTC.